The next 16 T cell receptor beta chains were all read from a single sample in a study of blood T cell repertoires in COVID-19. The method was immunoSEQ multiplex PCR; TCRdb's version includes in-frame clones alone and lacks a portion of them. The table includes roughly 80,000 clones, about 79% detected once. Sequencing was carried out using peripheral blood. These receptors all stem from a human donor in a cohort sampled during active COVID-19.

The chain employs TRBV24-1 and TRBJ2-5, with D possibly TRBD1 on 6 matching bases. This CDR3 is 16 amino acids long. Trimming pared 1 base from V and 5 bases from J, leaving 16 bases between. Germline CDR1 and CDR2: KGHDR and SFDVKD. The CDR3 DNA reads as TGTGCCACCAGTGATTTCAACAGGGTGGGGTCGGAGACCCAGTACTTC. This codes for CATSDFNRVGSETQYF.

The CDR3, as DNA: TGTGCCAGCAGTTATTCCGACAGCGACTTTTACGAGCAGTACGTC. Protein sequence: CASSYSDSDFYEQYV. This rearrangement joins TRBV6-2 or TRBV6-3 to TRBJ2-7; D perhaps matches TRBD1 (5 bases). The CDR3 has 15 amino acids. Between the trimmed V and J ends, which lost 3 bases and 4 bases, there was a span of 16 bases. Germline CDR1 reads MNHEY; CDR2 reads SVGEGT.

The chain couples TRBV2 to TRBJ2-7; TRBD1 agrees at 7 bases. The CDR3 covers 13 residues. Germline V lookup: CDR1 SNHLY, CDR2 FYNNEI. V was pared by 11 bases and J by 4 bases, with 11 bases of the junction left unmatched. The CDR3 DNA follows: TGTGCCTTAAGACAGGGATCAGCTTACGAGCAGTACTTC. It codes for CALRQGSAYEQYF.

The chain uses TRBV15 and TRBJ2-7, with 11 nucleotides matching TRBD2. This CDR3 comprises 15 residues. Germline V gene data show CDR1 as LNHNV and CDR2 as YYDKDF (reference sequence). The V and J ends lost 5 bases and 3 bases, in that order; junction bases with no gene match: 6. The CDR3 DNA sequence: TGTGCCACCAGCGCCCTAGCGGGGGGCCTCTACGAGCAGTACTTC. Residues: CATSALAGGLYEQYF.

This clone was recorded many times. This chain connects TRBV6-4 to TRBJ2-1; 11 bases fit TRBD1. The germline V gene has CDR1 MRHNA and CDR2 SNTAGT. With 2 bases clipped from V and 6 bases from J, the junction kept 0 bases outside the gene matches. CDR3 size: 14 residues. The CDR3 DNA is TGTGCCAGCAGTGACGGGACAGGGGGCAATGAGCAGTTCTTC. Its protein is CASSDGTGGNEQFF.

The chain couples TRBV28 to TRBJ1-1, with D maybe TRBD1 (5 bases). The V end lost 7 bases, the J end lost 0 bases, and 21 bases lay between the germline ends. Germline V gene sequence: CDR1 MDHEN, CDR2 SYDVKM. There are 17 residues in the CDR3. The CDR3 region is CASTSQEWGTMNTEAFF. CDR3 in DNA: TGTGCCAGCACCTCCCAAGAGTGGGGGACTATGAACACTGAAGCTTTCTTT.

This rearrangement joins TRBV15 to TRBJ2-3, with 7 bases matching TRBD2. Per germline, CDR1 LNHNV and CDR2 YYDKDF (reference sequence). J gave up 4 bases and V 4 bases, and 5 bases lay outside the gene matches. The CDR3 is 14 residues long. CDR3 nucleotide sequence: TGTGCCACCAGCACCGCTAGCGGAGCAGATACGCAGTATTTT. Translation gives CATSTASGADTQYF.

This chain connects TRBV4-1 to TRBJ2-3, with TRBD1 matching 8 bases. The CDR3 loop spans 15 amino acids. In germline, CDR1 is MGHRA, CDR2 YSYEKL. V dropped 3 bases and J dropped 3; count of bases not matched to a gene: 5. CDR3 nucleotides: TGCGCCAGCAGCCATGTCACAGGGGGAACAGATACGCAGTATTTT. Encoded protein: CASSHVTGGTDTQYF.

The genes are TRBV6-5 and TRBJ1-3, with TRBD1 matching 9 bases. The CDR3 has 15 amino acids. V dropped 7 bases and J dropped 4; count of bases not matched to a gene: 8. Germline CDR1 and CDR2: MNHEY and SVGAGI. CDR3 nucleotide sequence: TGTGCCAGCAAGTGGGACAGGGTTGGAGGAAACACCATATATTTT. This codes for CASKWDRVGGNTIYF.

V usage is TRBV12-5 and J usage is TRBJ1-5, with TRBD1 identical over 11 bases. The CDR3 covers 16 residues. With 6 bases clipped from V and 3 bases from J, the junction kept 7 bases outside the gene matches. CDR1 and CDR2 (germline): LGHNT, FRNRAP. The CDR3 protein is CASGPWTGGYNQPQHF. The CDR3 nucleotides read TGTGCTAGTGGCCCGTGGACAGGGGGCTACAATCAGCCCCAGCATTTT.

This chain joins TRBV24-1 and TRBJ2-3, with D perhaps TRBD1 (6 bases). The V gene lost 1 base and the J gene lost 3 bases, with 19 bases spanning the gap. Germline V gene data show CDR1 as KGHDR and CDR2 as SFDVKD. The CDR3 is 18 amino acids. CDR3 amino acids: CATSDLGQDRGSTDTQYF. CDR3 sequence (DNA): TGTGCCACCAGTGATTTAGGGCAGGACAGAGGGTCGACAGATACGCAGTATTTT.

The gene calls are TRBV30 and TRBJ1-5; D is unresolved. This CDR3 is built from 14 residues. V lost 3 bases, J lost 2 bases, and 11 bases lay in between. Looked up from germline, CDR1 is GTSNPN and CDR2 is SVGIG (reference sequence). The DNA of the CDR3 is TGTGCCTGGAGCTCCCCAGTTGGCAATCAGCCCCAGCATTTT. It specifies CAWSSPVGNQPQHF.

V gene TRBV27 combines with J gene TRBJ2-3, with TRBD1 matching 8 bases. The J segment lost 0 bases and the V segment lost 8 bases, leaving 7 bases of the junction unmatched. Germline-derived CDR1 and CDR2 are MNHEY and SMNVEV (reference sequence). The CDR3 totals 15 residues. CDR3 loop: CASGDRGKSTDTQYF. The CDR3 DNA sequence: TGTGCCAGCGGTGACAGGGGAAAAAGCACAGATACGCAGTATTTT.

The rearrangement uses TRBV30 and TRBJ1-2; a weak D match, TRBD1 (5 bases). V gave up 8 bases and J gave up 4 bases, with 17 bases separating them. Germline V lookup: CDR1 GTSNPN, CDR2 SVGIG (reference sequence). The CDR3 runs 13 residues. DNA of the CDR3: TGTGCCCACGGGCGGGGGATGGGCTATGGCTACACCTTC. The encoded protein is CAHGRGMGYGYTF.

The chain employs TRBV12-3 or TRBV12-4 and TRBJ2-7; 7 bases align to TRBD1. The CDR3 runs 13 residues. After removal of 2 bases from V and 4 bases from J, the junction contained 2 bases not matched to a gene. Here the CDR3 DNA reads TGTGCCAGCAGTTTAAGGGACAGATACGAGCAGTACTTC. Its translation: CASSLRDRYEQYF.

The sample holds a few counts of this clone. The chain recombines TRBV5-1 with TRBJ2-7; 9 nucleotides align to TRBD2. This CDR3 has 14 residues. Germline lookup yields CDR1 SGHRS and CDR2 YFSETQ. V trimming: 5 bases; J trimming: 4 bases; junction bases outside the gene matches: 7. The CDR3 is CASRGSGGLYEQYF. The CDR3 DNA reads TGCGCCAGCAGGGGTAGCGGGGGCTTGTACGAGCAGTACTTC.